These 2 T cell receptor beta chains originate from one sample sequenced in a study of blood T cell repertoires in COVID-19. Clones were read by immunoSEQ multiplex PCR, and TCRdb kept only the in-frame ones, dropping some. The sample shows 130,000 or so clones, 80% to 90% of them seen only once. The specimen sequenced was peripheral blood. Receptors were obtained from a man in his fifties or sixties with active COVID-19.

This rearrangement joins TRBV5-6 to TRBJ2-5, with 7 positions matching TRBD1. The trim removed 4 bases at V and 9 bases at J, leaving 12 bases unmatched. This CDR3 spans 14 amino acids. Germline V gene lookup returns CDR1 SGHDT and CDR2 YYEEEE. The DNA of the CDR3 is TGTGCCAGCAGCGTAGGGGGCGGTGCGCGGGCCCAGTACTTC. Its protein product is CASSVGGGARAQYF.

This rearrangement joins TRBV12-3 or TRBV12-4 to TRBJ1-2; D not resolved. Deletions cut 6 bases from V and 6 bases from J, with 5 bases between. The CDR3 has 10 amino acids. The CDR3 sequence: CASSRDGYTF. As DNA, the CDR3 is TGTGCCAGCAGCCGGGATGGCTACACCTTC.